The 7 T cell receptor beta chains below were found in one sample sequenced in a study of identical twins. TCRdb processed the 5' RACE reads anew with MiXCR; each CDR3 protein has one entry. The sample yields 200,000 to 250,000 distinct CDR3 sequences, approximately 7.1% seen once. Separately, the same data were catalogued under a study of T cells expressing NK-cell markers.

The sequencing input was CD8+ T cells sorted from blood. The receptors here all came from a young woman in good health.

This clonotype was observed at least ten times. The chain links TRBV6-6 to TRBJ1-5; no firm D call. Germline CDR1 is MNHNY and CDR2 is SVGAGI (reference sequence). The CDR3 sequence is 12 residues long. V was shortened by 6 bases and J by 8 bases, with 11 bases between the two germline ends. CDR3 DNA sequence: TGTGCCAGCAGCCCTCCCCAGGAGCCCCAGCATTTT. Translating gives CASSPPQEPQHF.

This clonotype was seen only a few times. The chain links TRBV3-1 to TRBJ2-1; 11 bases are shared with TRBD2. The CDR3 is made up of 17 amino acids. Germline CDR1 LGHDT, CDR2 YNNKEL (reference sequence). After removal of 11 bases from V and 9 bases from J, the junction contained 21 bases not matched to a gene. CDR3 sequence (DNA): TGTGCCTCCTGCAAAGAGGTAGCGGGGGGGCCTGGTAGTGAGCAGTTCTTC. Translated: CASCKEVAGGPGSEQFF.

Ten or more counts support this clonotype. The chain recombines TRBV9 with TRBJ2-3, with 7 bases that match TRBD2. V lost 4 bases to trimming and J lost 1 base; unmatched junction nucleotides: 9. CDR3 length: 16 residues. The V gene's germline CDR1 is SGDLS and CDR2 YYNGEE. The CDR3 DNA is TGTGCCAGCAGCATATACGGGGGGACTGGCACAGATACGCAGTATTTT. The encoded protein is CASSIYGGTGTDTQYF.

This clonotype was picked up a small number of times. The chain employs TRBV6-5 and TRBJ2-3; D possibly matches TRBD1 or TRBD2 (7 bases each). Trimming removed 4 bases at V and 4 bases at J, with 15 bases between. Germline V gene data show CDR1 as MNHEY and CDR2 as SVGAGI. The CDR3 is 15 amino acids. This CDR3 reads CASSSGGGAPDTQYF. The CDR3 nucleotides read TGTGCCAGCAGTTCAGGGGGAGGGGCCCCAGATACGCAGTATTTT.

This clonotype occurred a few times. The J gene is TRBJ2-3, the V gene TRBV20-1; 8 bases map to TRBD2. V lost 1 base and J lost 5; bases outside the gene matches: 8. Germline V gives CDR1 DFQATT, CDR2 SNEGSKA (reference sequence). This CDR3 contains 15 residues. This CDR3 is CSARGIFSGEDTQYF. In DNA form, the CDR3 reads TGCAGTGCTAGAGGAATCTTTAGCGGGGAAGATACGCAGTATTTT.

This clonotype occurred a few times. This chain connects TRBV3-1 to TRBJ2-7, with 7 bases lining up with TRBD2. The V gene's germline CDR1 is LGHDT and CDR2 YNNKEL (reference sequence). The CDR3 is made up of 13 amino acids. V lost 1 base to trimming and J lost 7 bases; unmatched junction nucleotides: 4. CDR3 residues: CASSQGGGLEQYF. CDR3 bases: TGTGCCAGCAGCCAAGGGGGGGGTTTGGAGCAGTACTTC.

This clonotype has ten or more counts. J is TRBJ2-7 and V is TRBV29-1; TRBD1 agrees at 7 bases. This CDR3 spans 14 amino acids. Per germline, CDR1 SQVTM and CDR2 ANQGSEA. After removal of 6 bases from V and 0 bases from J, the junction contained 8 bases not matched to a gene. For the CDR3, the DNA is TGCAGCGTGACAGGGTCGATGAGCTCCTACGAGCAGTACTTC. This translates into CSVTGSMSSYEQYF.